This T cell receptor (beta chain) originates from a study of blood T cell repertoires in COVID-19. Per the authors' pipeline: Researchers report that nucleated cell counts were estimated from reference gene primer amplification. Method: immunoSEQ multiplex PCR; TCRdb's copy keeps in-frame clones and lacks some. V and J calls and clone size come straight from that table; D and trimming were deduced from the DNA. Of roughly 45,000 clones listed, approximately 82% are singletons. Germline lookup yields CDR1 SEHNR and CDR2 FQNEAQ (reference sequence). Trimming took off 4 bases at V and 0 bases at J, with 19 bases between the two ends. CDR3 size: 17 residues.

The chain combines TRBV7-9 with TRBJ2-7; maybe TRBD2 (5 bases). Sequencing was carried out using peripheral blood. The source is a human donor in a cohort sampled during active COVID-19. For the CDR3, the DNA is TGTGCCAGCAGCTCATATAGACTCGGGGAGAACTCCTACGAGCAGTACTTC. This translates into CASSSYRLGENSYEQYF. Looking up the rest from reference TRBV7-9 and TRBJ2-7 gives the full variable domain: DTGVSQNPRHKITKRGQNVTFRCDPISEHNRLYWYRQTLGQGPEFLTYFQNEAQLEKSRLLSDRFSAERPKGSFSTLEIQRTEQGDSAMYLCASSSYRLGENSYEQYFGPGTRLTVT.